This is a list of T cell receptor beta chains from one sample in a study of CD8 T cells in ankylosing spondylitis. TCRdb itself ran the 5' RACE reads through MiXCR, one entry per CDR3 protein. The sample carries over 100,000 distinct CDR3 sequences, over 6.5% recorded once. Specimen: blood, either unsorted or a sorted T cell fraction (not recorded which). The receptors derive from a male donor with ankylosing spondylitis or in good health (not recorded which). The CDR3 runs from the conserved cysteine through the conserved F or W. A D gene is named only where the DNA matches it firmly. Size tells how often a clone was seen (once, few, many) or the class of an expanded clone, and some rows leave it out.

TRBJ2-5	many	.	TRBV7-2	TGTGCCAGCAGCGTTGTGAGGGTCGGCGTAAAAGAGACCCAGTACTTC	CASSVVRVGVKETQYF
TRBJ2-1	many	TRBD1	TRBV12-3/TRBV12-4	TGTGCCAGCAGTTCCACAGGGGGCGCGTACAATGAGCAGTTCTTC	CASSSTGGAYNEQFF
TRBJ1-1	many	TRBD1	TRBV5-1	TGCGCCAGCAGCCCAGGGACAGGGATGGATGGCACTGAAGCTTTCTTT	CASSPGTGMDGTEAFF
TRBJ1-5	many	.	TRBV6-1	TGTGCCAGCAGTACAGGACAGTTTAGCAATCAGCCCCAGCATTTT	CASSTGQFSNQPQHF
TRBJ2-1	many	.	TRBV27	TGTGCCAGCAGTCCCTCTGGGGGGGGGCACATTGAGCAGTTCTTC	CASSPSGGGHIEQFF
TRBJ1-2	many	.	TRBV5-1	TGCGCCAGCAGCTTGGATCGCTACACCTTC	CASSLDRYTF
TRBJ1-3	.	.	TRBV29-1	TGCAGCGTTGACCCCGGGACCGGAAACACCATATATTTT	CSVDPGTGNTIYF
TRBJ2-7	many	.	TRBV5-1	TGCGCCAGCAGCTTGGAAGCCCAGGACTACGAGCAGTACTTC	CASSLEAQDYEQYF
TRBJ1-6	many	TRBD1	TRBV5-1	TGCGCCAGCACGCAGGGACAGGAGGGTTCACCCCTCCACTTT	CASTQGQEGSPLHF
TRBJ2-1	few	.	TRBV30	TGTGCCTGGAGTGTGGGATCCTACAATGAGCAGTTCTTC	CAWSVGSYNEQFF
TRBJ2-7	many	TRBD2	TRBV5-1	TGCGCCAGCAGCTCTGTAGGGACTAGCGTCGAGCAGTACTTC	CASSSVGTSVEQYF
TRBJ2-1	many	.	TRBV6-2/TRBV6-3	TGTGCCAGCAGCACGGATAACAGGGTGCAGTTCTTC	CASSTDNRVQFF
TRBJ2-4	many	TRBD1	TRBV12-3/TRBV12-4	TGTGCCAGCAGTACCGGGACAGGGGAAAACATTCAGTACTTC	CASSTGTGENIQYF
TRBJ1-4	many	TRBD1	TRBV3-1	TGTGCCAGCAGCCAAAGGGGGCCAACTAATGAAAAACTGTTTTTT	CASSQRGPTNEKLFF
TRBJ2-3	many	.	TRBV19	TGTGCCAGTAGTAACGGGCGCACAGATACGCAGTATTTT	CASSNGRTDTQYF
TRBJ2-6	many	.	TRBV28	TGTGCCAGCAGGGAACAGGGACCTGGGGCCAACGTCCTGACTTTC	CASREQGPGANVLTF
TRBJ2-1	many	.	TRBV10-3	TGTGCCATTCAAGCGCTTAATGAGCAGTTCTTC	CAIQALNEQFF
TRBJ2-2	many	TRBD1	TRBV7-2	TGTGCCAGCAGCCGGGGACAGCGCGCGAACACCGGGGAGCTGTTTTTT	CASSRGQRANTGELFF
TRBJ2-1	.	.	TRBV7-6	TGTGCCAGCAGCTTAGGATTAAGGGGATCAACTTACAATGAGCAGTTCTTC	CASSLGLRGSTYNEQFF
TRBJ2-1	.	.	TRBV12-3/TRBV12-4	TGTGCCAGCAGCCCCCGACTAGAGGGTGAGCAGTTCTTC	CASSPRLEGEQFF
TRBJ1-5	many	.	TRBV5-1	TGCGCCAGCAGCCCGTCGCTAAATCAGCCCCAGCATTTT	CASSPSLNQPQHF
TRBJ2-1	many	TRBD1	TRBV10-3	TGTGCCACCGGGACAGGGGAGGGGGAGCAGTTCTTC	CATGTGEGEQFF
TRBJ2-7	many	.	TRBV18	TGTGCCAGCTCACCAGGGAAGGGCTACGAGCAGTACTTC	CASSPGKGYEQYF
TRBJ2-1	many	TRBD2	TRBV5-1	TGCGCCAGCAGCGGGGGACTAGCGGGAGAGCAGTTCTTC	CASSGGLAGEQFF
TRBJ1-4	many	.	TRBV5-1	TGCGCCAGCAGCTTGGTCCCGGGGGATGATGAAAAACTGTTTTTT	CASSLVPGDDEKLFF
TRBJ2-2	.	.	TRBV5-4	TGTGCCAGCAGCTCTTCGACAGGACCCACCGGGGAGCTGTTTTTT	CASSSSTGPTGELFF
TRBJ2-3	many	TRBD2	TRBV7-3	TGTGCCAGCAGCTCCCGAAAGCGGGGGGGCGGCACAGATACGCAGTATTTT	CASSSRKRGGGTDTQYF
TRBJ2-5	many	TRBD1	TRBV7-2	TGTGCCAGCAGCTCTCGACAGGGGGCGAAGACCCAGTACTTC	CASSSRQGAKTQYF
TRBJ2-7	few	TRBD2	TRBV20-1	TGCAGTGCATTCCCCACTAGCGGGAGCTCCTACGAGCAGTACTTC	CSAFPTSGSSYEQYF
TRBJ2-2	.	.	TRBV4-2	TGTGCCAGCAGCCCTAAGAATCTCGGGGAGCTGTTTTTT	CASSPKNLGELFF
TRBJ1-3	many	.	TRBV5-1	TGCGCCAGCAGCTTGAAGGGGCAATCCTCTGGAAACACCATATATTTT	CASSLKGQSSGNTIYF
TRBJ1-4	many	.	TRBV7-2	TGTGCCAGCAGCTTATTGATCCCGGCCTCTAATGAAAAACTGTTTTTT	CASSLLIPASNEKLFF
TRBJ2-7	many	TRBD2	TRBV20-1	TGCAGTGCCCCGTCTAGCGGGTACGAGCAGTACTTC	CSAPSSGYEQYF
TRBJ1-5	many	.	TRBV10-3	TGTGCCATCAGTGAGTTTGCGGGGGGATCTCAGCCCCAGCATTTT	CAISEFAGGSQPQHF
TRBJ1-1	many	.	TRBV25-1	TGTGCCAGCAGTGATCTTCGGGGAGACGCTTTCTTT	CASSDLRGDAFF
TRBJ1-6	many	.	TRBV29-1	TGCAGCGTTGCGGAGAGGTCCTATAATTCACCCCTCCACTTT	CSVAERSYNSPLHF
TRBJ2-5	many	TRBD2	TRBV7-3	TGTGCCAGCAGACCTGGAGTGGCGGGAGGTAAAGAGACCCAGTACTTC	CASRPGVAGGKETQYF
TRBJ2-3	many	TRBD1	TRBV12-3/TRBV12-4	TGTGCCAGCAGTTTTGCAACAGGGGGCCCAGATACGCAGTATTTT	CASSFATGGPDTQYF